These T cell receptor beta chains were read from a single sample in a study of molecular identifiers for immune sequencing clone quantification. In TCRdb, the PCR reads were re-called with MiXCR into one record per CDR3 protein. The sample records 460,000 or so distinct CDR3 sequences, about 20% being singletons. Sequenced input: naive CD8+ T cells from blood, with Jurkat cell RNA spiked in. The receptor set was obtained from a human donor in good health. Some libraries in this study had Jurkat cell RNA spiked in. The CDR3 runs from the conserved cysteine through the conserved F or W. The D gene is left open where the match is weak. Some rows mark clone size as missing; the rest say once, few, many or name a class of expanded clone.

few	TRBV30	TRBJ1-5	-	TGTGCCTGGAATTCGGAAGGCGGGAGTCAGCCCCAGCATTTT	CAWNSEGGSQPQHF
many	TRBV4-1	TRBJ2-3	-	TGCGCCAGCAGCCAAATACGCCCAGATACGCAGTATTTT	CASSQIRPDTQYF
many	TRBV4-1	TRBJ1-3	-	TGCGCCAGCAGCCAAGCCAGGGCTGCTGGAAACACCATATATTTT	CASSQARAAGNTIYF
many	TRBV20-1	TRBJ1-6	-	TGCAGTGCTCAATCCAGGGTAGGGTGGACCTATAATTCACCCCTCCACTTT	CSAQSRVGWTYNSPLHF
-	TRBV6-4	TRBJ2-1	TRBD2	TGTGCCAGCATCGGACTAGCGGGAGTTCGGGAGCAGTTCTTC	CASIGLAGVREQFF
many	TRBV27	TRBJ2-3	TRBD2	TGTGCCAGCAGTGGTTGGGCGGGAGGCTCAGATACGCAGTATTTT	CASSGWAGGSDTQYF
-	TRBV27	TRBJ1-2	-	TGTGCCAGCAGTTCGGCAGGTCCCCAGGCCGGCTACACCTTC	CASSSAGPQAGYTF
-	TRBV11-2	TRBJ2-1	TRBD2	TGTGCCAGCAGCTTAGGAGCGGGAGTCTACAATGAGCAGTTCTTC	CASSLGAGVYNEQFF
few	TRBV19	TRBJ2-1	TRBD2	TGTGCCAGTAGTATAGGCGGGGGAGGATGGAATGAGCAGTTCTTC	CASSIGGGGWNEQFF
few	TRBV6-2/TRBV6-3	TRBJ2-1	TRBD2	TGTGCCACCGAACTAGCGGGGGGAAGCAATGAGCAGTTCTTC	CATELAGGSNEQFF
many	TRBV12-3/TRBV12-4	TRBJ1-2	-	TGTGCCAGCAGTTTGGCGGGGGGCGGCAGCTATGGCTACACCTTC	CASSLAGGGSYGYTF
few	TRBV4-3	TRBJ2-7	TRBD2	TGCGCCAGCAGCCACGGCTCGAGCGGGGGTTACGAGCAGTACTTC	CASSHGSSGGYEQYF
few	TRBV13	TRBJ1-1	-	TGTGCCAGCAGCTTAGGCCTTACGGGCGGTGAAGCTTTCTTT	CASSLGLTGGEAFF
many	TRBV28	TRBJ2-7	-	TGTGCCAGCGCCTCGATGGACAGCCCAATGAAGCAGTACTTC	CASASMDSPMKQYF
-	TRBV27	TRBJ2-1	TRBD2	TGTGCCAGCAGTTTATCAGGACTAGCGGGAACCTACAATGAGCAGTTCTTC	CASSLSGLAGTYNEQFF
many	TRBV27	TRBJ2-7	TRBD2	TGTGCCAGCAGTTACCTAGCGGGAGGGCCGGGGGAGCAGTACTTC	CASSYLAGGPGEQYF
many	TRBV14	TRBJ2-5	-	TGTGCCAGCAGCCAAGATCGCGAGGATATGGAGACCCAGTACTTC	CASSQDREDMETQYF
many	TRBV30	TRBJ2-7	TRBD2	TGTGCCTGGAACCTAGCGGGACTAACGTACGAGCAGTACTTC	CAWNLAGLTYEQYF
few	TRBV7-9	TRBJ1-5	-	TGTGCCAGCAGCCCTACGACAGGCCGTTCCCAGCATTTT	CASSPTTGRSQHF
few	TRBV6-2/TRBV6-3	TRBJ1-2	-	TGTGCCAGCAGAGGGCTTAACTATGGCTACACCTTC	CASRGLNYGYTF
many	TRBV5-5	TRBJ2-7	TRBD2	TGTGCCAGCAGCCACATCCAGTCCGGGAGGAACGAGCAGTACTTC	CASSHIQSGRNEQYF
few	TRBV20-1	TRBJ2-2	TRBD1	TGCAGTGCCCCCGACAGGGGCGCGAACACCGGGGAGCTGTTTTTT	CSAPDRGANTGELFF
many	TRBV19	TRBJ2-3	-	TGTGCCAGTAGTATCATTGGCAGCCCCACAGATACGCAGTATTTT	CASSIIGSPTDTQYF
few	TRBV27	TRBJ2-1	-	TGTGCCAGCAGTTTATCGTCCCTCCTAAATGAGCAGTTCTTC	CASSLSSLLNEQFF
-	TRBV6-6	TRBJ1-6	TRBD1	TGTGCCAGCAGCCTGGGGACAGGGCTCCCACCCCTCCACTTT	CASSLGTGLPPLHF
many	TRBV12-3/TRBV12-4	TRBJ1-1	-	TGTGCCAGCAGTTTAGACGGGTTGGACATAGAAGCTTTCTTT	CASSLDGLDIEAFF
-	TRBV3-1	TRBJ2-7	-	TGTGCCAGCAGCCAAGGGTATGCAACTGGATACGAGCAGTACTTC	CASSQGYATGYEQYF
-	TRBV29-1	TRBJ1-1	-	TGCAGCGTTGAAGGACATGACAGTAGCTACTTTGAAGCTTTCTTT	CSVEGHDSSYFEAFF
many	TRBV28	TRBJ2-5	-	TGTGCCAGCAGTTTACGGCTAACAGAGACCCAGTACTTC	CASSLRLTETQYF